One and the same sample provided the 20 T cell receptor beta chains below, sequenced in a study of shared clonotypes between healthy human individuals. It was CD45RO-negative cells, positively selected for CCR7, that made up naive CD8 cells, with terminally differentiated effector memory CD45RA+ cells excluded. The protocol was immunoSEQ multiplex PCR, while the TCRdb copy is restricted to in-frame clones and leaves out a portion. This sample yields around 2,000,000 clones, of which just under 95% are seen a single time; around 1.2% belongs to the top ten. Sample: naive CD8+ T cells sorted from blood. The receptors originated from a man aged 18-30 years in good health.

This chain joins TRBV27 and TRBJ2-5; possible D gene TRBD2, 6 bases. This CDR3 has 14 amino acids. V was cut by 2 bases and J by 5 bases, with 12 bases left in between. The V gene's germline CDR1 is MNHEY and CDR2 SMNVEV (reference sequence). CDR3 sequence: CASSLLGGPETQYF. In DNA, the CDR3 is TGTGCCAGCAGTTTACTCGGGGGACCGGAGACCCAGTACTTC.

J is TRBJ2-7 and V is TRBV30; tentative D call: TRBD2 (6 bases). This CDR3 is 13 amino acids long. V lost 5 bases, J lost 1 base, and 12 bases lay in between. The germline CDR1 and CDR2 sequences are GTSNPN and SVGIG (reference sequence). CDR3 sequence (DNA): TGTGCCTGGGGACGGGGGACGTCCTACGAGCAGTACTTC. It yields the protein CAWGRGTSYEQYF.

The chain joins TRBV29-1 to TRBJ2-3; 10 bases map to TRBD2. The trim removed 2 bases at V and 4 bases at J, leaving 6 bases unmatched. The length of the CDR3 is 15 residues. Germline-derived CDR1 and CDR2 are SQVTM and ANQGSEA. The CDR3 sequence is CSVEMLAGAADTQYF. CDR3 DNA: TGCAGCGTTGAAATGCTAGCGGGGGCGGCAGATACGCAGTATTTT.

The CDR3, as DNA: TGCGCCAGCACGCCCAGCGGGCCCGAAGGGGGCGGGAGGTACAATGAGCAGTTCTTC. The encoded protein is CASTPSGPEGGGRYNEQFF. V is TRBV4-3 and J is TRBJ2-1; perhaps TRBD2 as D (8 bases). Germline CDR1 reads LGHNA; CDR2 reads YSLEER. The CDR3 length is 19 residues. V was cut by 7 bases and J by 4 bases, with 29 bases left in between.

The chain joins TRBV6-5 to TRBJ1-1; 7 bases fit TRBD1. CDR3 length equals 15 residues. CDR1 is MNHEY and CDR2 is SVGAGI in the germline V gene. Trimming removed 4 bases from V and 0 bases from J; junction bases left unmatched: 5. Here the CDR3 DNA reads TGTGCCAGCAGTTTCGAACAGGGGATGAACACTGAAGCTTTCTTT. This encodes CASSFEQGMNTEAFF.

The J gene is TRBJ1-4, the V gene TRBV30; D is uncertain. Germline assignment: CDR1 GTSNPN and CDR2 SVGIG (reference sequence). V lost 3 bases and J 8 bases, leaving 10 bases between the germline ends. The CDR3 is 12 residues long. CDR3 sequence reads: CAWSYGGEKLFF. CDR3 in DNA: TGTGCCTGGAGCTACGGCGGAGAAAAACTGTTTTTT.

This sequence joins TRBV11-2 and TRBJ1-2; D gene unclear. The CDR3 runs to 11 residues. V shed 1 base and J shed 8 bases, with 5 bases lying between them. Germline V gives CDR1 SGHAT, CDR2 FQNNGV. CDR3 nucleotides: TGTGCCAGCAGCTTAGGGGCAGGCTACACCTTC. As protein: CASSLGAGYTF.

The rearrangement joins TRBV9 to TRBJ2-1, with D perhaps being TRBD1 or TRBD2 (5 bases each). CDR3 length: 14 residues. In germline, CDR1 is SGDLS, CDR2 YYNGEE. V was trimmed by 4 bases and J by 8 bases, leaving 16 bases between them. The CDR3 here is CASSPGPGVDEQFF. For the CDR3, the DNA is TGTGCCAGCAGCCCGGGACCTGGGGTTGATGAGCAGTTCTTC.

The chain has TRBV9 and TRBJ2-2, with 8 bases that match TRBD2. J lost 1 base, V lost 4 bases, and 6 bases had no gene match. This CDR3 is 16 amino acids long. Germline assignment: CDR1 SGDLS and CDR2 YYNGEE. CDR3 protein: CASSSGGPLNTGELFF. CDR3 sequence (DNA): TGTGCCAGCAGCTCGGGAGGGCCTTTGAACACCGGGGAGCTGTTTTTT.

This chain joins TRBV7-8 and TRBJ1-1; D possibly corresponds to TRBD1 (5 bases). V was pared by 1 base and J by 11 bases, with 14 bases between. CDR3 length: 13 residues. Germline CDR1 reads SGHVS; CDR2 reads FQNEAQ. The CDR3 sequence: CASSLEPGLVAFF. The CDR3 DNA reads TGTGCCAGCAGCTTAGAGCCGGGGCTGGTTGCTTTCTTT.

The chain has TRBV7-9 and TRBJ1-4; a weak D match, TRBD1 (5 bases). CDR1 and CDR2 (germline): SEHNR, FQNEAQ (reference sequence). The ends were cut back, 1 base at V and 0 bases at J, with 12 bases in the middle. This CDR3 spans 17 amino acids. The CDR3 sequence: CASSLEWAGSTNEKLFF. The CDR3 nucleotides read TGTGCCAGCAGCTTAGAATGGGCAGGGTCAACTAATGAAAAACTGTTTTTT.

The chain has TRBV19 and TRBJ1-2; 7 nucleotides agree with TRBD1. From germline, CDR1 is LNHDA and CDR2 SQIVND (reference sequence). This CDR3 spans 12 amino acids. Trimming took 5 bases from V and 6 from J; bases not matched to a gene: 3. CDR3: CASSWTGDGYTF. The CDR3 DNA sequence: TGTGCCAGTAGTTGGACAGGAGATGGCTACACCTTC.

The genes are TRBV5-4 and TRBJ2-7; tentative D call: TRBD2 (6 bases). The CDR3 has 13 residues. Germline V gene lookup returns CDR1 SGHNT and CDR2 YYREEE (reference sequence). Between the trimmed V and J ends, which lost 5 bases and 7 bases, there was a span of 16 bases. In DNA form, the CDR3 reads TGTGCCAGCAGAATCGGGGGTAGTATTGAGCAGTACTTC. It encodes CASRIGGSIEQYF.

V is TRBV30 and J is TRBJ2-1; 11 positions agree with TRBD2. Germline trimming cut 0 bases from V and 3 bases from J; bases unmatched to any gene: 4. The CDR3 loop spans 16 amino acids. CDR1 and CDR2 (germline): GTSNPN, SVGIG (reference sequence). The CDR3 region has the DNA TGTGCCTGGAGTGTAGAGGGACTAGCGGTCTACAATGAGCAGTTCTTC. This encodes CAWSVEGLAVYNEQFF.

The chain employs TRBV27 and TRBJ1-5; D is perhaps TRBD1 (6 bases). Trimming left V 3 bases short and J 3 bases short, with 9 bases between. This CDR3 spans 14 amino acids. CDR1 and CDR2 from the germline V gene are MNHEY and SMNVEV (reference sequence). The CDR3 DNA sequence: TGTGCCAGCAGTTTCGGACAGCTCAATCAGCCCCAGCATTTT. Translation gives CASSFGQLNQPQHF.

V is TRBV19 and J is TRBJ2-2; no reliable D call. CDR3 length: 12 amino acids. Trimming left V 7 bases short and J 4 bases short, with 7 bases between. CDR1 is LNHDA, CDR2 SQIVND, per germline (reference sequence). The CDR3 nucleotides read TGTGCCAGTAACTACGGCACCGGGGAGCTGTTTTTT. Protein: CASNYGTGELFF.

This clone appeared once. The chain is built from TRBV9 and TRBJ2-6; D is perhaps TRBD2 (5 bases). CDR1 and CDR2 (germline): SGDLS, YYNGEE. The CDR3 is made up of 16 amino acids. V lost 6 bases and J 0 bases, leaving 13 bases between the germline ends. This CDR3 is CASKGVGNSGANVLTF. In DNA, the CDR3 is TGTGCCAGCAAGGGAGTGGGAAACTCTGGGGCCAACGTCCTGACTTTC. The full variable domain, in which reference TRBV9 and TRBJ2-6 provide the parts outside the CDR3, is DSGVTQTPKHLITATGQRVTLRCSPRSGDLSVYWYQQSLDQGLQFLIQYYNGEERAKGNILERFSAQQFPDLHSELNLSSLELGDSALYFCASKGVGNSGANVLTFGAGSRLTVL.

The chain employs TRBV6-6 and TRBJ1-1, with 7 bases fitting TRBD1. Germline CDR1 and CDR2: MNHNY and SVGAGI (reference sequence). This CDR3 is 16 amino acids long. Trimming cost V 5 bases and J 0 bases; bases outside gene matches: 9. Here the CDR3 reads CASSRDRQLMNTEAFF. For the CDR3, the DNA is TGTGCCAGCAGTCGGGACAGACAGTTAATGAACACTGAAGCTTTCTTT.

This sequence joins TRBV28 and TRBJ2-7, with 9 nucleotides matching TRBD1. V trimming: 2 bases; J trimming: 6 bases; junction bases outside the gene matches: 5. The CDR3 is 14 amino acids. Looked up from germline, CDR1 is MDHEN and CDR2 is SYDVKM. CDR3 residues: CASSLQDRGSEQYF. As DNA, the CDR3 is TGTGCCAGCAGTTTACAGGACAGGGGTTCCGAGCAGTACTTC.

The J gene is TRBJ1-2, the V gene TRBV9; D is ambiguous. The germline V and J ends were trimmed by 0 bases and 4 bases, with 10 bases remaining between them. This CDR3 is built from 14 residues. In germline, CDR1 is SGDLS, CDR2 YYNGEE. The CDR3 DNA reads TGTGCCAGCAGCGTAGACCTGGGCGGCTATGGCTACACCTTC. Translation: CASSVDLGGYGYTF.